A single sample gave rise to the 17 T cell receptor beta chains below, sequenced in a study of PD-1 blockade in classical Hodgkin lymphoma. Produced via immunoSEQ multiplex PCR; TCRdb's table is partial and in-frame only. The sample includes roughly 40,000 clones, 66% of them seen just once. The time point is: cycle 4 day 1 (C4D1), after more than 5 weeks of nivolumab. Every one of the patients relapsed after autologous stem cell transplantation (brentuximab vedotin exposure was variable). This material consisted of peripheral blood mononuclear cells (PBMCs), taken before the fourth cycle of nivolumab. The source is a human donor with classical Hodgkin lymphoma.

The rearrangement joins TRBV7-2 to TRBJ2-7; a possible D gene is TRBD1 (5 bases). V lost 2 bases and J lost 6, with 17 bases in between. The CDR3 consists of 15 residues. Germline loops: CDR1 SGHTA, CDR2 FQGNSA. As DNA, the CDR3 is TGTGCCAGCAGCTTAAGAGGCCAGGGTGGCGTCGAGCAGTACTTC. Its protein product is CASSLRGQGGVEQYF.

V usage is TRBV30 and J usage is TRBJ2-4; D is unresolved. The germline gives CDR1 GTSNPN, CDR2 SVGIG (reference sequence). V shed 0 bases and J shed 1 base, with 4 bases lying between them. The CDR3 loop spans 13 amino acids. The DNA of the CDR3 is TGTGCCTGGAGTGTGTCGGCCAAAAACATTCAGTACTTC. The encoded protein is CAWSVSAKNIQYF. The whole variable domain, filled in from reference TRBV30 and TRBJ2-4, reads SQTIHQWPATLVQPVGSPLSLECTVEGTSNPNLYWYRQAAGRGLQLLFYSVGIGQISSEVPQNLSASRPQDRQFILSSKKLLLSDSGFYLCAWSVSAKNIQYFGAGTRLSVL.

The V gene is TRBV5-1, the J gene TRBJ2-4; no reliable D call. V dropped 4 bases and J dropped 0 bases, with 11 bases sitting between them. This CDR3 contains 15 residues. Germline V gene lookup returns CDR1 SGHRS and CDR2 YFSETQ. The CDR3 is CASSPNPVAKNIQYF. Here the CDR3 DNA reads TGCGCCAGCAGCCCTAATCCGGTAGCCAAAAACATTCAGTACTTC.

V is TRBV5-1 and J is TRBJ2-5; TRBD2 might be the D (5 bases). Trimming stripped 4 bases from V and 3 bases from J, with 10 bases between. Germline assignment: CDR1 SGHRS and CDR2 YFSETQ. CDR3 length: 13 residues. The DNA of the CDR3 is TGCGCCAGCAGCCCGGGAATTAAAGAGACCCAGTACTTC. Translated: CASSPGIKETQYF.

In this sample, this clone turned up many times. The chain couples TRBV11-3 to TRBJ2-7, with TRBD1 identical over 9 bases. Germline CDR1 and CDR2: SGHNT and YENEEA. Trimming removed 5 bases from V and 3 bases from J; junction bases left unmatched: 5. This CDR3 region has 14 residues. The CDR3: CASSRDRGSYEQYF. CDR3 bases: TGTGCCAGCAGCCGCGACAGGGGGAGCTACGAGCAGTACTTC.

The chain is built from TRBV5-1 and TRBJ2-7, with 10 bases that match TRBD1. The CDR3 loop spans 15 amino acids. Unmatched junction bases numbered 3, after V lost 0 bases and J lost 3 bases. CDR1 and CDR2 (germline): SGHRS, YFSETQ. CDR3 in DNA: TGCGCCAGCAGCTTGGTGACAGGGGGCAACTACGAGCAGTACTTC. Translating it yields CASSLVTGGNYEQYF.

This clone was seen a handful of times. The CDR3 loop reads CASSFIAGVGDTQYF. CDR3 in DNA: TGTGCCAGCAGCTTTATAGCGGGAGTTGGAGATACGCAGTATTTT. The chain couples TRBV7-2 to TRBJ2-3; TRBD2 agrees at 9 bases. The CDR3 contains 15 residues. The V gene's germline CDR1 is SGHTA and CDR2 FQGNSA. J was trimmed by 5 bases and V by 3 bases; bases with no gene match: 6. The full variable domain, completed using reference TRBV7-2 and TRBJ2-3, is GAGVSQSPSNKVTEKGKDVELRCDPISGHTALYWYRQSLGQGLEFLIYFQGNSAPDKSGLPSDRFSAERTGGSVSTLTIQRTQQEDSAVYLCASSFIAGVGDTQYFGPGTRLTVL.

This clone is medium-sized within its sample. The chain links TRBV28 to TRBJ1-2; TRBD1 agrees at 9 bases. Germline V lookup: CDR1 MDHEN, CDR2 SYDVKM. The CDR3 has 13 amino acids. Trimming at V came to 6 bases and at J to 7 bases, leaving 6 bases not matched to a gene. Here the CDR3 reads CASRPTGGGGYTF. The DNA for the CDR3 is TGTGCCAGCAGGCCGACAGGGGGTGGTGGCTACACCTTC.

The V gene is TRBV7-9, the J gene TRBJ1-3; TRBD1 might be the D (6 bases). V was pared by 2 bases and J by 1 base, with 6 bases between. Germline-derived CDR1 and CDR2 are SEHNR and FQNEAQ (reference sequence). The CDR3 has 14 amino acids. The CDR3 protein is CASSLRGSGNTIYF. The CDR3, as DNA: TGTGCCAGCAGCTTAAGGGGGTCTGGAAACACCATATATTTT.

Written as DNA, the CDR3 is TGTGCCAGCAGCTTATTAGGCAGGGGGAACACCGGGGAGCTGTTTTTT. Amino acids: CASSLLGRGNTGELFF. The V and J genes are TRBV7-9 and TRBJ2-2; TRBD1 might be the D (6 bases). Trimming took off 2 bases at V and 1 base at J, with 11 bases between the two ends. The CDR3 consists of 16 residues. Germline loops: CDR1 SEHNR, CDR2 FQNEAQ (reference sequence).

This chain connects TRBV5-8 to TRBJ1-6, with D perhaps matching TRBD1 (5 bases). The V gene's germline CDR1 is SGHTS and CDR2 YDEGEE. CDR3 size: 15 residues. Trimming cost V 4 bases and J 9 bases, with 17 bases left between them. CDR3 sequence (DNA): TGTGCCAGCAGCCGGGGACTTTCGGGGGTTTCACCCCTCCACTTT. It specifies CASSRGLSGVSPLHF.

The chain carries TRBV28 and TRBJ2-6; D remains ambiguous. Germline CDR1 reads MDHEN; CDR2 reads SYDVKM. Trimming cost V 5 bases and J 9 bases, with 8 bases left between them. The CDR3 runs 12 residues. DNA of the CDR3: TGTGCCAGCAGTCCGGTCCGCAACGTCCTGACTTTC. Its protein is CASSPVRNVLTF. Full variable domain (missing parts from reference TRBV28 and TRBJ2-6): DVKVTQSSRYLVKRTGEKVFLECVQDMDHENMFWYRQDPGLGLRLIYFSYDVKMKEKGDIPEGYSVSREKKERFSLILESASTNQTSMYLCASSPVRNVLTFGAGSRLTVL.

V gene TRBV29-1 combines with J gene TRBJ1-1; 7 bases are shared with TRBD1. The CDR3 loop spans 11 amino acids. J gave up 7 bases and V 4 bases, and 3 bases lay outside the gene matches. The germline V gene encodes CDR1 SQVTM and CDR2 ANQGSEA. CDR3 nucleotides: TGCAGCGTTGCCCGGACAGGTGAAGCTTTCTTT. Translating it yields CSVARTGEAFF.

This chain uses TRBV6-5 with TRBJ1-2; no firm D call. The CDR3 is 14 amino acids. Trimming removed 10 bases at V and 1 base at J, with 16 bases between. Germline values: CDR1 MNHEY, CDR2 SVGAGI. The CDR3, as DNA: TGTGCCACCACGGAGGCCGAGAATAACTATGGCTACACCTTC. Its protein is CATTEAENNYGYTF.

The genes are TRBV7-2 and TRBJ2-1; the D gene is possibly TRBD2 (5 bases). The ends were cut back, 3 bases at V and 0 bases at J, with 9 bases in the middle. The V gene's germline CDR1 is SGHTA and CDR2 FQGNSA. This CDR3 is built from 15 residues. The CDR3 DNA sequence: TGTGCCAGCAGCTTTAGCGACTTCTCCTACAATGAGCAGTTCTTC. It codes for CASSFSDFSYNEQFF.

This clone was observed a few times. The chain couples TRBV11-2 to TRBJ2-7, with TRBD1 matching 7 bases. V trimming: 2 bases; J trimming: 1 base; junction bases outside the gene matches: 2. The germline V gene has CDR1 SGHAT and CDR2 FQNNGV. This CDR3 comprises 14 residues. The CDR3 reads CASSLWDSSYEQYF. The CDR3 DNA follows: TGTGCCAGCAGCTTATGGGACAGTTCCTACGAGCAGTACTTC.

The chain couples TRBV5-1 to TRBJ2-7, with a possible D match to TRBD1 (6 bases). Germline values: CDR1 SGHRS, CDR2 YFSETQ. The CDR3 runs to 14 residues. V shed 0 bases and J shed 6 bases, with 13 bases lying between them. The CDR3 sequence: CASSLAGARVEQYF. The CDR3 nucleotides are TGCGCCAGCAGCTTGGCAGGGGCGCGGGTCGAGCAGTACTTC.